This TCR beta chain was identified in a study of shared clonotypes between healthy human individuals. Looking at the study overall: Donor ages ranged 18 to 49 years: a couple of women, a few men. Points from the study as a whole: The diversity represented, both genetic and in exposure history, was limited by few donors. Blood was the sole source, and tissue repertoires probably differ.

Input per replicate PCR of unsorted PBMC was roughly 300 ng DNA, corresponding to around 28,000 T cell genomes. Repertoires were generated with immunoSEQ multiplex PCR, while TCRdb's copy carries only in-frame clones and drops some. There are about 490,000 clones in the sample; around 80% occur only once, and 10% to 15% lies in the top ten. To note about this clone: The antigen remains undetermined.

The germline CDR1 and CDR2 sequences are LGHNA and YSLEER. V lost 2 bases and J lost 0, with 10 bases in between. CDR3 length: 16 residues. The V call is TRBV4-3, the J call TRBJ2-2; weak D call: TRBD2 (5 bases). The receptor was isolated from a middle-aged woman in good health. Some clones in this sample may be carry-over from other donors' samples. Material for sequencing was PBMCs. CDR3 DNA sequence: TGCGCCAGCAGCCAACTTTGGGGAGCGAACACCGGGGAGCTGTTTTTT. Translating gives CASSQLWGANTGELFF.